This T cell receptor (beta chain) emerged from a study of blood T cell repertoires in COVID-19 (dated by TCRdb to 2018 to 2020). Background for the entire study: Samples from collaborators originated in the United States, Italy and Spain and spanned both the acute and convalescent phases of COVID-19. The prospective study material was composed of cDNA or gDNA derived from T cells, B-cell-depleted T cells, or PBMCs. The dataset comprised deeply sampled blood TCRbeta repertoires from subjects exposed to, actively infected with, or recovered from COVID-19. The repertoires were released in a freely available public database meant as a resource for research on the immune response to SARS-CoV-2. The samples were drawn from two sources: the first 160 participants of the ongoing ImmuneRACE study, and 1,000 to 1,500 subjects contributed by 6 global collaborators. Sample metadata almost always included a de-identified subject ID, COVID-19 status, age in years and sex. Where available, HLA class I and class II types were obtained from metadata supplied by the sample provider rather than from assay-based typing. Beyond this particular receptor, the publication reports: Clinical and demographic metadata were provided uncurated, with the amount varying by source and participant.

To note about this clone: Its target antigen remains unknown. No quality values exist for individual bases; no much larger clone is one base distant.

Participants in the prospective study were aged about 18 to 95 years, lived in over 20 United States geographic areas, and enrolled through a virtual design. In the prospective study, participants were assigned to cohorts based on the clinical history participants reported in a screening survey and a study questionnaire. Exposed participants had been in contact with someone with a PCR-confirmed or clinician-diagnosed COVID-19 case within 2 weeks of study entry. In the prospective study, whole blood, serum and a nasopharyngeal or oropharyngeal swab were collected from each participant by mobile phlebotomists. Over a roughly two-month period, participants in the prospective study had the option of providing additional blood draws and questionnaires. Prospective study blood samples were shipped either frozen or at room temperature before DNA extraction. TCRbeta CDR3 regions were amplified from genomic DNA by means of the immunoSEQ Assay, a bias-controlled multiplex PCR. Under the source paper's analysis protocol: Nucleated cell counts per sample were estimated from amplification of reference gene primers within the assay. To quantify the absolute abundance of each unique TCRbeta CDR3 rearrangement, sequence reads were collapsed and filtered. For each sample, productive Simpson clonality was calculated as the square root of Simpson's diversity index over productive rearrangements. Held by TCRdb, this immuneACCESS table contains in-frame sequences only and omits some clones. Under half of the omission traces to an unresolved V gene where checked; the cause of the rest is unknown. V and J calls and clone size are copied from that table; D and trimming were computed from the DNA. In all, the sample holds fewer than 150,000 clones, and under 90% of those were seen once. The ten largest clones capture 1.5% to 2% of the sample.

Counted from cysteine to phenylalanine, this CDR3 has 14 amino acids. The kept DNA is CDR3 alone, 42 bases in frame from the first base. Via the germline V gene, CDR1 is MNHEY and CDR2 SVGAGI. Germline trimming amounts to 6 bases on V and 5 bases on J, with 9 as the count of junction bases outside the gene matches. The source of this sequence is a woman aged 18-29 years who had been exposed to COVID-19. The sample comprised PBMCs or T cells enriched from blood (not recorded which). Recombination linked TRBV6-5 to TRBJ2-7, with 8 middle bases fitting TRBD2. The CDR3 corresponds to CASRAGTSYHEQYF. The nucleotides read TGTGCCAGCAGAGCCGGGACTAGTTATCACGAGCAGTACTTC.